A selection of T cell receptor beta chains follows, all from one sample in a study of OX40 agonist ivuxolimab in advanced cancers. Some clones are missing from TCRdb's copy, which holds only in-frame ones; the method was immunoSEQ multiplex PCR. This table has roughly 69,000 clones, 80% to 95% appearing once. The sample was CD4+ or CD8+ T cells sorted from blood, taken in a trial of the OX40 agonist ivuxolimab. These receptors were collected from an adult with an advanced solid tumor such as melanoma, head and neck, liver or kidney cancer. The conserved cysteine and the conserved F or W are not part of the CDR3 here. Each record gives: clone size, J gene, CDR3 length, V gene, CDR3 protein. Clone size is shown for a subset of rows, as once, few, many or a class of expanded clone.

abundance: .
j_gene: TRBJ2-1
len: 16
v_gene: TRBV7-5
CDR3aa: ARSLKGVRDRGYNEQF

abundance: .
j_gene: TRBJ2-5
len: 13
v_gene: TRBV9
CDR3aa: ASTPTGTGIETQY

abundance: .
j_gene: TRBJ2-6
len: 17
v_gene: TRBV21-1
CDR3aa: ASSGVEGSHLSGANVLT

abundance: .
j_gene: TRBJ1-1
len: 12
v_gene: TRBV4-2
CDR3aa: ASSQAQTNTEAF

abundance: .
j_gene: TRBJ2-5
len: 13
v_gene: TRBV27
CDR3aa: ASGQGQGGQETQY

abundance: .
j_gene: TRBJ2-7
len: 14
v_gene: TRBV18
CDR3aa: ASSPPSGTGGYEQY

abundance: .
j_gene: TRBJ2-5
len: 13
v_gene: TRBV6-1
CDR3aa: ASSEGNRKGETQY

abundance: few
j_gene: TRBJ2-2
len: 13
v_gene: TRBV2
CDR3aa: ASSSYRPNTGELF

abundance: .
j_gene: TRBJ1-1
len: 10
v_gene: TRBV29-1
CDR3aa: SARQGHTEAF

abundance: .
j_gene: TRBJ2-5
len: 12
v_gene: TRBV29-1
CDR3aa: SAGPLAGRETQY

abundance: few
j_gene: TRBJ2-5
len: 12
v_gene: TRBV30
CDR3aa: AWSDSAEVETQY

abundance: .
j_gene: TRBJ2-1
len: 13
v_gene: TRBV30
CDR3aa: AFSVEAGGPGEQF

abundance: .
j_gene: TRBJ2-3
len: 12
v_gene: TRBV5-1
CDR3aa: ASSLDTRVDTQY

abundance: once
j_gene: TRBJ2-7
len: 12
v_gene: TRBV2
CDR3aa: ASSVQGGSYEQY

abundance: .
j_gene: TRBJ2-5
len: 13
v_gene: TRBV11-2
CDR3aa: ASSLGSVISETQY

abundance: .
j_gene: TRBJ2-1
len: 16
v_gene: TRBV19
CDR3aa: ASSIIGLAGGIYNEQF

abundance: .
j_gene: TRBJ2-7
len: 8
v_gene: TRBV5-8
CDR3aa: ASSFYEQY

abundance: .
j_gene: TRBJ1-4
len: 13
v_gene: TRBV6-1
CDR3aa: ASREGGTTNEKLF

abundance: once
j_gene: TRBJ1-1
len: 14
v_gene: TRBV6-6
CDR3aa: ASSSLLGGEDTEAF

abundance: few
j_gene: TRBJ2-7
len: 12
v_gene: TRBV11-2
CDR3aa: ASSPTTGGDEQY

abundance: .
j_gene: TRBJ2-5
len: 10
v_gene: TRBV30
CDR3aa: AWSQGRETQY

abundance: .
j_gene: TRBJ2-5
len: 14
v_gene: TRBV10-1
CDR3aa: AGQVMINRAQETQY

abundance: .
j_gene: TRBJ2-3
len: 14
v_gene: TRBV19
CDR3aa: ASSIQLAGYTDTQY

abundance: .
j_gene: TRBJ1-1
len: 14
v_gene: TRBV19
CDR3aa: ASKWGQGSLGTEAF

abundance: .
j_gene: TRBJ1-1
len: 9
v_gene: TRBV29-1
CDR3aa: SVDSGAEAF

abundance: .
j_gene: TRBJ2-2
len: 9
v_gene: TRBV10-3
CDR3aa: AIRRDRELF

abundance: .
j_gene: TRBJ2-1
len: 13
v_gene: TRBV29-1
CDR3aa: SVETSGSSYNEQF

abundance: .
j_gene: TRBJ2-1
len: 13
v_gene: TRBV18
CDR3aa: ASSLPSPLYNEQF

abundance: once
j_gene: TRBJ1-2
len: 13
v_gene: TRBV9
CDR3aa: ASSVDWGLNYGYT

abundance: .
j_gene: TRBJ2-5
len: 13
v_gene: TRBV7-8
CDR3aa: ASSGAGQGQETQY

abundance: .
j_gene: TRBJ1-4
len: 13
v_gene: TRBV6-1
CDR3aa: ASETGYSTNEKLF

abundance: .
j_gene: TRBJ1-1
len: 13
v_gene: TRBV11-3
CDR3aa: ASSLDLSISTEAF

abundance: .
j_gene: TRBJ2-3
len: 12
v_gene: TRBV30
CDR3aa: AWSVLEGRVTQY

abundance: .
j_gene: TRBJ2-7
len: 12
v_gene: TRBV11-2
CDR3aa: ASSLAQISYEQY

abundance: .
j_gene: TRBJ2-3
len: 12
v_gene: TRBV5-4
CDR3aa: ASRRDSSTDTQY

abundance: .
j_gene: TRBJ1-3
len: 14
v_gene: TRBV18
CDR3aa: ASSLGNRGHGNTIY

abundance: .
j_gene: TRBJ1-2
len: 13
v_gene: TRBV6-5
CDR3aa: ASSSGQGAGYGYT

abundance: .
j_gene: TRBJ2-7
len: 11
v_gene: TRBV5-6
CDR3aa: ASSRDRRSEQY

abundance: .
j_gene: TRBJ1-1
len: 11
v_gene: TRBV18
CDR3aa: ASSPIEKHEAF

abundance: .
j_gene: TRBJ1-6
len: 15
v_gene: TRBV5-6
CDR3aa: ASSIRRDSSYNSPLH

abundance: .
j_gene: TRBJ2-3
len: 13
v_gene: TRBV7-3
CDR3aa: ASSSGQGGADTQY

abundance: .
j_gene: TRBJ1-5
len: 11
v_gene: TRBV7-9
CDR3aa: ASSPHSDQPQH

abundance: .
j_gene: TRBJ1-3
len: 13
v_gene: TRBV6-5
CDR3aa: ASSYSQGTGNTIY

abundance: .
j_gene: TRBJ2-2
len: 13
v_gene: TRBV5-1
CDR3aa: ASSSLSGNTGELF

abundance: once
j_gene: TRBJ2-3
len: 11
v_gene: TRBV28
CDR3aa: ASGSGGGYTQY